This T cell receptor (beta chain) was profiled in a study of T cell responses to AZD1222 COVID-19 vaccine. Study-wide findings and caveats: AZD1222 recipients seropositive at baseline numbered only five to seven. No repertoire was sampled before or during the peak T cell response, only after it. Reportedly, nearly half of unique spike TCRs recognized epitopes outside B.1.351/B.1.1.7 mutations.

A note on this clone: The antigen remains unidentified. This same CDR3 is encoded by further DNA sequences in the sample.

CDR1 is KGHDR, CDR2 SFDVKD, per germline. This CDR3 comprises 15 residues. The V and J ends lost 3 bases and 2 bases respectively, with 9 bases between them. TCRdb keeps only in-frame clones here, not all; method: immunoSEQ multiplex PCR. The top ten clones hold roughly 6% of a sample with fewer than 200,000 clones, just under 90% of them seen once. The V call is TRBV24-1, the J call TRBJ2-2; D tentatively reads TRBD1 or TRBD2 (5 bases each). The sequence derives from an adult in good health. Here the sequenced sample was peripheral blood, taken on day 0 of AZD1222 vaccination. The CDR3, as DNA: TGTGCCACCAGTGATCCGGGACCAAACACCGGGGAGCTGTTTTTT. Translated, it gives CATSDPGPNTGELFF.